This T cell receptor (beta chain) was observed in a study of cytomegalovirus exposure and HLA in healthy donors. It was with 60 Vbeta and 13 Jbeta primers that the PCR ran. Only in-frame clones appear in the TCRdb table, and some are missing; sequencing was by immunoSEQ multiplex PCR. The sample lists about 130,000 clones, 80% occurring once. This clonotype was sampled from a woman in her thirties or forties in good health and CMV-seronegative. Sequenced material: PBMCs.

CDR3 in amino acids: CASRRQAPNNSPLHF. The CDR3, as DNA: TGTGCCAGCAGGAGACAGGCGCCTAACAATTCACCCCTCCACTTT. The rearrangement uses TRBV27 and TRBJ1-6; D is perhaps TRBD1 (6 bases). V was trimmed by 6 bases and J by 7 bases, leaving 16 bases between them. Germline loops: CDR1 MNHEY, CDR2 SMNVEV (reference sequence). The CDR3 extends over 15 amino acids.